The clone carrying this TCR beta chain was counted a few times. Its antigen is not identified. This sample was taken from a study of Graves' ophthalmopathy and Graves' hyperthyroidism. The sequenced template was RNA, covering the TCR beta CDR3 region. RT-PCR in the first round used HTBI primers; a second-round multiplex PCR followed. TCRdb called the multiplex PCR reads again in MiXCR, with one record for every CDR3 protein. The sample shows 900,000 to 1,200,000 distinct CDR3 sequences, about two fifths of them seen only once. The study's findings and limits: Among thyroid clonotypes expanded above 0.001 frequency, most also appeared in blood.

The CDR3 consists of 15 residues. With 4 bases clipped from V and 3 bases from J, the junction kept 8 bases outside the gene matches. Germline assignment: CDR1 LNHDA and CDR2 SQIVND (reference sequence). Sequenced material: peripheral blood or thyroid tissue (not recorded which). V and J are TRBV19 and TRBJ2-7; 8 bases match TRBD2. The clonotype was recovered from an adult man with Graves' hyperthyroidism. The CDR3 bases are TGTGCCAGTAGTACCCCACGGGGGGGCTACTACGAGCAGTACTTC. It codes for CASSTPRGGYYEQYF.